This TCR beta chain derives from a study of cytomegalovirus exposure and HLA in healthy donors. Findings and caveats of the study: Serostatus for CMV was the only available immune exposure information.

The CDR3 runs 12 residues. Looked up from germline, CDR1 is MDHEN and CDR2 is SYDVKM. V was clipped by 7 bases and J by 4 bases, with 7 bases between them. PCR employed 60 Vbeta and 13 Jbeta primers. Authors' processing steps: It was a later analysis that counted about 80 million unique TCR beta chains, of which some 9.9 million were shared. Measured with immunoSEQ multiplex PCR; TCRdb has only the in-frame clones, and not every one. The V and J calls and clone size were taken over from that table, and D and trimming were inferred from the DNA. Among approximately 75,000 clones listed, approximately 82% were seen once. In regard to this clone: Antigen: not known.

The sequenced sample consisted of PBMCs. J is TRBJ2-2 and V is TRBV28; weak D call: TRBD2 (5 bases). The sequence was collected from a man in his 70s in good health and CMV-seropositive. In nucleotides, the CDR3 is TGTGCCAGCACTAGCCTCACCGGGGAGCTGTTTTTT. Protein sequence: CASTSLTGELFF.